The present T cell receptor beta chain was sequenced within a study of blood T cell repertoires in COVID-19. Turning to the study itself: PBMCs, B-cell-depleted T cells, or T cells were the source of the cDNA or gDNA that made up the material.

Germline V gene data show CDR1 as LNHDA and CDR2 as SQIVND (reference sequence). This CDR3 has 16 residues. V lost 5 bases to trimming and J lost 1 base; unmatched junction nucleotides: 10. The study counted Cohort 3 donors as recovered given two negative PCRs, clearance, or symptom resolution. Per the study methods: For nucleated cells, counts were estimated from reference gene primer amplification. TCRdb's table, derived via immunoSEQ multiplex PCR, lists solely in-frame clones and lacks some. That table is the source of V, J and clone size, and D and trimming were worked out from the DNA. The repertoire holds about 300,000 clones, about 85% seen once, with approximately 5.3% in the top ten.

The rearrangement joins TRBV19 to TRBJ2-5; TRBD2 matches at 7 bases. Input material: PBMCs or T cells enriched from blood (not recorded which). This TCR came from a woman between 25 and 40 years old who had recovered from COVID-19. CDR3 residues: CASSRRSAGPQETQYF. CDR3 nucleotides: TGTGCCAGTAGTCGTAGGTCAGCGGGGCCCCAAGAGACCCAGTACTTC.